This entry describes one T cell receptor beta chain. This sample was included in a study of blood T cell repertoires in COVID-19. At the level of the study: Both acute and convalescent COVID-19 samples were obtained from the United States, Italy and Spain. Sources were T cells, B-cell-depleted T cells, or PBMCs; the material itself was cDNA or gDNA.

Per the authors' pipeline: Amplification of reference gene primers provided the estimated nucleated cell counts. TCRdb keeps only in-frame clones here, not all; method: immunoSEQ multiplex PCR. The D gene and trimming were derived from the DNA, and the V and J assignments and clone size from that table. The sample holds 300,000 to 350,000 clones; roughly 87% are singletons and the top ten take roughly 2.3%. The TCR originated in a man aged 18 to 35 with active or convalescent COVID-19. Material: peripheral blood.

Written as DNA, the CDR3 is TGTGCCACCAGCAGTCTCCAGGGGAGTACTGAAGCTTTCTTT. Translated, it gives CATSSLQGSTEAFF. The genes are TRBV15 and TRBJ1-1, with D maybe TRBD1 (6 bases). The length of the CDR3 is 14 residues. Germline CDR1 LNHNV, CDR2 YYDKDF (reference sequence). Trimming took 3 bases from V and 5 from J, leaving 13 bases between them.